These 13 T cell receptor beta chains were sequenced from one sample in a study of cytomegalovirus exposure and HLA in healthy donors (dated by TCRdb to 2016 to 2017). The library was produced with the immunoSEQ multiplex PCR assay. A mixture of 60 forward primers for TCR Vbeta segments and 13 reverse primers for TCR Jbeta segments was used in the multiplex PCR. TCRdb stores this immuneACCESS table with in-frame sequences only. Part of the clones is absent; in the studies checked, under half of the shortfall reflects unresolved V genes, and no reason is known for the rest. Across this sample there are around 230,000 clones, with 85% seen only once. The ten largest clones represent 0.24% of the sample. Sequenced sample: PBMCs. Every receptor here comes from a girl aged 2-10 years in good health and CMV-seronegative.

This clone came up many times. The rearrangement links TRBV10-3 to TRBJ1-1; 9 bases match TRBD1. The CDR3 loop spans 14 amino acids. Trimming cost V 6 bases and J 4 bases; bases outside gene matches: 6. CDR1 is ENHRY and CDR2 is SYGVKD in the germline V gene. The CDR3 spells CAIRPGTGPTEAFF. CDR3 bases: TGTGCCATCAGGCCCGGGACAGGGCCCACTGAAGCTTTCTTT.

CDR3 in amino acids: CATGTGGTGELFF. The CDR3 region has the DNA TGTGCCACCGGGACAGGGGGCACCGGGGAGCTGTTTTTT. The rearrangement uses TRBV10-3 and TRBJ2-2; TRBD1 matches 11 bases. Germline V lookup: CDR1 ENHRY, CDR2 SYGVKD. The CDR3 totals 13 residues. V lost 10 bases and J lost 4; bases outside the gene matches: 2.

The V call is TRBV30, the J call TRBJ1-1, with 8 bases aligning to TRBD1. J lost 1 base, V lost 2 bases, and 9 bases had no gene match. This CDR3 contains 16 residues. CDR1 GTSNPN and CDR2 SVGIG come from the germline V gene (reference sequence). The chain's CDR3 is CAWSTHRGRWNTEAFF. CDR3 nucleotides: TGTGCCTGGAGTACCCACAGGGGGAGGTGGAACACTGAAGCTTTCTTT.

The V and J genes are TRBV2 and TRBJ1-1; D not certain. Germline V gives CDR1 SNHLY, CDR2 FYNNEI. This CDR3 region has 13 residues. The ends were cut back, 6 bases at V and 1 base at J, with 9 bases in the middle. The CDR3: CASREDGNTEAFF. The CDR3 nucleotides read TGTGCCAGCAGGGAGGACGGGAACACTGAAGCTTTCTTT.

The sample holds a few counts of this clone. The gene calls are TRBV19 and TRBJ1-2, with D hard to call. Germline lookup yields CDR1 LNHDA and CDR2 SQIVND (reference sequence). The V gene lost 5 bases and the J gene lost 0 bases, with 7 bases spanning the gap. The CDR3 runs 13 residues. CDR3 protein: CASSLRANYGYTF. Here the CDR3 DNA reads TGTGCCAGTAGTCTCCGGGCTAACTATGGCTACACCTTC.

The CDR3 spells CASSERGGNAEAFF. In DNA form, the CDR3 reads TGTGCCAGCAGTGAACGAGGGGGCAATGCTGAAGCTTTCTTT. V and J are TRBV2 and TRBJ1-1; TRBD1 agrees at 7 bases. Germline CDR1 and CDR2: SNHLY and FYNNEI. The CDR3 runs 14 residues. Trimming cost V 2 bases and J 6 bases; bases outside gene matches: 6. Combining the CDR3 with reference TRBV2 and TRBJ1-1 gives the whole variable domain EPEVTQTPSHQVTQMGQEVILRCVPISNHLYFYWYRQILGQKVEFLVSFYNNEISEKSEIFDDQFSVERPDGSNFTLKIRSTKLEDSAMYFCASSERGGNAEAFFGQGTRLTVV.

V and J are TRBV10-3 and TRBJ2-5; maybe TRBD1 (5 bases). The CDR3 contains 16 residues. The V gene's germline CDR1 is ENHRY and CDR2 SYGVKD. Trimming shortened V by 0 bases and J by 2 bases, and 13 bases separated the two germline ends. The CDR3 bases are TGTGCCATCAGTGAGTCGCCCCCTACAGGACAAGAGACCCAGTACTTC. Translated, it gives CAISESPPTGQETQYF.

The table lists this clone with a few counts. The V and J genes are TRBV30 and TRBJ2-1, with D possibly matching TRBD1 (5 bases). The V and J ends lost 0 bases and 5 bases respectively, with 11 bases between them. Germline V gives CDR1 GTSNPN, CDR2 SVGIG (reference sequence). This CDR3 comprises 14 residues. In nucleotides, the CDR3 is TGTGCCTGGAGTGTAGGGCTAGGGGACAATGAGCAGTTCTTC. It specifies CAWSVGLGDNEQFF.

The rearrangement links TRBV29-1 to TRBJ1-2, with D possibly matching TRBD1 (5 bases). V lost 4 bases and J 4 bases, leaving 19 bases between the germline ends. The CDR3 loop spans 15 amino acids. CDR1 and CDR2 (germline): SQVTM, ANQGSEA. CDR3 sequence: CSVGFREGPLYGYTF. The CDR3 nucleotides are TGCAGCGTTGGTTTCAGGGAGGGACCTCTCTATGGCTACACCTTC.

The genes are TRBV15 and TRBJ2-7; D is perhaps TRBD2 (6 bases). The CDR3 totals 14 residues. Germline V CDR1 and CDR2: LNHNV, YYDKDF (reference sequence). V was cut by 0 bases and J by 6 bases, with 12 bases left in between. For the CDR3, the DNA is TGTGCCACCAGCAGAGAACGTGTGGAGGGCGAGCAGTACTTC. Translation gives CATSRERVEGEQYF.

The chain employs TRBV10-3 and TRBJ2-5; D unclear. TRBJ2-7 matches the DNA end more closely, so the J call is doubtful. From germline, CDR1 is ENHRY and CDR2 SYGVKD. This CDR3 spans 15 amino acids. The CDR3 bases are TGTGCCATCAGTGCTATATTAGTTTTCTCCTACGAGCAGTACTTC. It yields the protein CAISAILVFSYEQYF.

In DNA, the CDR3 is TGTGCCTGGAGTGTTCTTAGTTTGAACAATGAGCAGTTCTTC. This encodes CAWSVLSLNNEQFF. This chain connects TRBV30 to TRBJ2-1; D remains ambiguous. This CDR3 is built from 14 residues. The germline V gene has CDR1 GTSNPN and CDR2 SVGIG (reference sequence). Trimming stripped 0 bases from V and 5 bases from J, with 11 bases between.

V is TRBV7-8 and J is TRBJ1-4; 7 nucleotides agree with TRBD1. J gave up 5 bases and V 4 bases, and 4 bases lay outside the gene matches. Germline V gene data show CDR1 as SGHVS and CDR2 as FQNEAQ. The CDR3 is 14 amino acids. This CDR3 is CASSWTGYNEKLFF. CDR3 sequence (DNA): TGTGCCAGCAGCTGGACAGGATACAATGAAAAACTGTTTTTT.